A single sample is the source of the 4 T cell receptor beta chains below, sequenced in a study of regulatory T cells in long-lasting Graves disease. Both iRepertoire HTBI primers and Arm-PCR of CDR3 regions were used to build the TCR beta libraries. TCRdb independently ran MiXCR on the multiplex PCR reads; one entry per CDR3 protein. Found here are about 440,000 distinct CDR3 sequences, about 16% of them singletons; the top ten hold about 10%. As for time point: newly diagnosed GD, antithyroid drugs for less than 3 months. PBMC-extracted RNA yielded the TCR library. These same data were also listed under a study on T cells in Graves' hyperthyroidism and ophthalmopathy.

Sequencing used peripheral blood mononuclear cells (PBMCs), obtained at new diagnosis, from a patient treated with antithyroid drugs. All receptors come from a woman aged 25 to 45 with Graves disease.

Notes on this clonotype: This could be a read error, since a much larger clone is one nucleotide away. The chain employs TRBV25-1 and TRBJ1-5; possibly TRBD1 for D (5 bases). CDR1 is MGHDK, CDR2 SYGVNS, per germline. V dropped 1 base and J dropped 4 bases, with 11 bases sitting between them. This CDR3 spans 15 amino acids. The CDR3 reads CASSEWGGGNQPQHF. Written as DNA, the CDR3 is TGTGCCAGCAGTGAATGGGGGGGAGGTAATCAGCCCCAGCATTTT. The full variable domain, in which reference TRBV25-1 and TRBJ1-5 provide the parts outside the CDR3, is EADIYQTPRYLVIGTGKKITLECSQTMGHDKMYWYQQDPGMELHLIHYSYGVNSTEKGDLSSESTVSRIRTEHFPLTLESARPSHTSQYLCASSEWGGGNQPQHFGDGTRLSIL.

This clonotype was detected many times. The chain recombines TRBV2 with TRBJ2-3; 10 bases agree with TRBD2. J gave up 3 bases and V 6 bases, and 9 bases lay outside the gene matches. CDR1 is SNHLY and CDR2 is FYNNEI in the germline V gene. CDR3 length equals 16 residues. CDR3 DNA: TGTGCCAGCAGAAAAAGCGGGGGACTAGCGACAGATACGCAGTATTTT. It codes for CASRKSGGLATDTQYF.

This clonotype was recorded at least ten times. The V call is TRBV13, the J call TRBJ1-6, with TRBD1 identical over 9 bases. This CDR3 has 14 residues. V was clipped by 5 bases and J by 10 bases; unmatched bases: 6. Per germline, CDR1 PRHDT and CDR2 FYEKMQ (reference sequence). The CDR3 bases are TGTGCCAGCAGCCGAGGGACAGGGTCATCACCCCTCCACTTT. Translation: CASSRGTGSSPLHF.

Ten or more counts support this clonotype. The CDR3 reads CASKPETTNEKLFF. The CDR3 DNA is TGTGCCAGCAAACCTGAGACAACTAATGAAAAACTGTTTTTT. The chain employs TRBV7-9 and TRBJ1-4; D gene unclear. The V gene lost 7 bases and the J gene lost 0 bases, with 9 bases spanning the gap. CDR3 length: 14 residues. The germline gives CDR1 SEHNR, CDR2 FQNEAQ (reference sequence).